These 30 T cell receptor beta chains were sequenced from one sample in a study of shared clonotypes between healthy human individuals. Generated by immunoSEQ multiplex PCR, the TCRdb table keeps only in-frame clones and is missing some. The sample contains millions of clones, 93% of which appear only once. Only CD45RO-negative cells positively selected for CCR7 counted as naive CD8 cells, so terminally differentiated effector memory CD45RA+ cells were excluded. The sample consisted of naive CD8+ T cells from PBMCs. The receptors were gathered from a man between 18 and 35 years old in good health. Some clones in this sample may be carry-over from other donors' samples.

This clone was seen once. The chain recombines TRBV7-2 with TRBJ1-3; D not resolved. Germline V gene lookup returns CDR1 SGHTA and CDR2 FQGNSA. The CDR3 has 16 residues. Trimming cost V 0 bases and J 0 bases, with 9 bases left between them. CDR3 sequence: CASSLAARSSGNTIYF. CDR3 nucleotide sequence: TGTGCCAGCAGCTTAGCGGCCAGGTCCTCTGGAAACACCATATATTTT. The full variable domain, rest sourced from reference TRBV7-2 and TRBJ1-3, is GAGVSQSPSNKVTEKGKDVELRCDPISGHTALYWYRQSLGQGLEFLIYFQGNSAPDKSGLPSDRFSAERTGGSVSTLTIQRTQQEDSAVYLCASSLAARSSGNTIYFGEGSWLTVV.

The chain uses TRBV27 and TRBJ2-3; no definite D call. The CDR3 is made up of 13 amino acids. Between the trimmed V and J ends, which lost 5 bases and 2 bases, there was a span of 8 bases. Germline CDR1 is MNHEY and CDR2 is SMNVEV (reference sequence). CDR3 protein: CASSPYNTDTQYF. The CDR3 nucleotides read TGTGCCAGCAGTCCATATAACACAGATACGCAGTATTTT.

This chain joins TRBV5-6 and TRBJ2-2; 8 nucleotides agree with TRBD2. The CDR3 has 16 residues. Trimming took 2 bases from V and 2 from J; bases not matched to a gene: 5. In germline, CDR1 is SGHDT, CDR2 YYEEEE. The DNA for the CDR3 is TGTGCCAGCAGCTTCGAACTAGCGGAAAACACCGGGGAGCTGTTTTTT. Protein sequence: CASSFELAENTGELFF.

The chain joins TRBV28 to TRBJ1-4; D not certain. CDR1 MDHEN and CDR2 SYDVKM come from the germline V gene. Trimming removed 3 bases at V and 7 bases at J, with 12 bases between. The CDR3 length is 14 residues. DNA for the CDR3: TGTGCCAGCAGTTTGTCTCGACGGGGTGAAAAACTGTTTTTT. Amino acids: CASSLSRRGEKLFF.

J is TRBJ2-5 and V is TRBV6-5; 10 bases map to TRBD1. The CDR3 is 15 amino acids. The junction had 5 bases not matched to a gene; V was cut back by 6 bases and J by 1 base. Germline CDR1 is MNHEY and CDR2 is SVGAGI. This CDR3 is CASSPRTGGQETQYF. CDR3 in DNA: TGTGCCAGCAGCCCCAGGACAGGGGGCCAAGAGACCCAGTACTTC.

The chain is built from TRBV29-1 and TRBJ2-1; 7 bases are a match to TRBD2. Per germline, CDR1 SQVTM and CDR2 ANQGSEA. The CDR3 is 14 amino acids. The J segment lost 6 bases and the V segment lost 7 bases, leaving 12 bases of the junction unmatched. The CDR3 reads CSGLTSRAVNEQFF. The CDR3 DNA follows: TGCAGCGGATTGACTAGCCGGGCGGTCAATGAGCAGTTCTTC.

The J gene is TRBJ2-3, the V gene TRBV11-2, with D tentatively TRBD2 (6 bases). CDR1 is SGHAT, CDR2 FQNNGV, per germline. CDR3 length: 16 residues. Between the trimmed V and J ends, which lost 1 base and 5 bases, there was a span of 16 bases. The CDR3 protein is CASSLASATSRDTQYF. Written as DNA, the CDR3 is TGTGCCAGCAGCTTAGCTTCGGCGACTAGTCGAGATACGCAGTATTTT. Full variable domain (missing parts from reference TRBV11-2 and TRBJ2-3): EAGVAQSPRYKIIEKRQSVAFWCNPISGHATLYWYQQILGQGPKLLIQFQNNGVVDDSQLPKDRFSAERLKGVDSTLKIQPAKLEDSAVYLCASSLASATSRDTQYFGPGTRLTVL.

This clone was seen a single time. The chain uses TRBV27 and TRBJ2-5; TRBD1 might be the D (5 bases). The DNA end is a closer match to TRBJ2-7, so the J assignment may be wrong. Looked up from germline, CDR1 is MNHEY and CDR2 is SMNVEV (reference sequence). The CDR3 length is 16 residues. The chain's CDR3 is CASSLSAGQSSYEQYF. The CDR3 nucleotides read TGTGCCAGCAGTTTATCGGCAGGACAAAGTTCCTACGAGCAGTACTTC.

The chain recombines TRBV13 with TRBJ2-1; 14 positions agree with TRBD2. Trimming took 5 bases from V and 3 from J; bases not matched to a gene: 3. Germline CDR1 PRHDT, CDR2 FYEKMQ (reference sequence). The CDR3 has 16 residues. The CDR3 nucleotides are TGTGCCAGCAGCCCCGGGACTAGCGGGAGCTACAATGAGCAGTTCTTC. Translated, it gives CASSPGTSGSYNEQFF.

The chain has TRBV6-6 and TRBJ2-7; D is unresolved. The CDR3 length is 11 residues. V lost 4 bases and J lost 4, with 5 bases in between. Germline V gene data show CDR1 as MNHNY and CDR2 as SVGAGI (reference sequence). As DNA, the CDR3 is TGTGCCAGCAGTTCCGTGTACGAGCAGTACTTC. As protein: CASSSVYEQYF.

In this sample, this clone turned up once. The chain joins TRBV4-1 to TRBJ1-1; 7 bases match TRBD1. The CDR3 totals 16 residues. V shed 4 bases and J 1 base; nucleotides not matched to a gene: 9. The germline gives CDR1 MGHRA, CDR2 YSYEKL. CDR3 bases: TGCGCCAGCAGCCGTACTACCGGGACAGCGAACACTGAAGCTTTCTTT. Amino acid sequence: CASSRTTGTANTEAFF.

As concerns this clone: The sample holds other DNA sequences that translate to the same CDR3. The chain has TRBV9 and TRBJ2-3; TRBD2 aligns across 7 bases. The trim removed 1 base at V and 4 bases at J, leaving 3 bases unmatched. Looked up from germline, CDR1 is SGDLS and CDR2 is YYNGEE. The CDR3 spans 14 residues. CDR3 residues: CASSVRAGADTQYF. The CDR3 coding sequence is TGTGCCAGCAGCGTAAGGGCGGGAGCAGATACGCAGTATTTT.

The chain links TRBV28 to TRBJ2-2; 9 bases line up with TRBD2. This CDR3 has 17 amino acids. V lost 2 bases to trimming and J lost 7 bases; unmatched junction nucleotides: 11. Germline CDR1 and CDR2: MDHEN and SYDVKM. The CDR3 DNA reads as TGTGCCAGCAGTTTACCCTCGGGACTAGCCTGGGGCGGGGAGCTGTTTTTT. This codes for CASSLPSGLAWGGELFF.

V and J are TRBV4-2 and TRBJ2-7, with 11 bases that match TRBD2. With V trimmed by 0 bases and J by 4 bases, 5 bases remained unmatched. This CDR3 comprises 16 residues. Germline assignment: CDR1 LGHNA and CDR2 YNFKEQ. CDR3 nucleotide sequence: TGTGCCAGCAGCCAAGAGGGACTAGCGGAGGGTTACGAGCAGTACTTC. Translating it yields CASSQEGLAEGYEQYF.

The V and J genes are TRBV19 and TRBJ1-5, with D maybe TRBD1 (6 bases). CDR3 size: 15 residues. Germline V gene sequence: CDR1 LNHDA, CDR2 SQIVND (reference sequence). Trimming stripped 5 bases from V and 2 bases from J, with 13 bases between. This chain's CDR3 is CASSLNRARNQPQHF. For the CDR3, the DNA is TGTGCCAGTAGTCTCAACAGGGCCCGCAATCAGCCCCAGCATTTT. The full variable domain, its missing parts supplied by reference TRBV19 and TRBJ1-5, is DGGITQSPKYLFRKEGQNVTLSCEQNLNHDAMYWYRQDPGQGLRLIYYSQIVNDFQKGDIAEGYSVSREKKESFPLTVTSAQKNPTAFYLCASSLNRARNQPQHFGDGTRLSIL.

The chain combines TRBV5-6 with TRBJ2-1, with a tentative D call TRBD1 (6 bases). V was shortened by 2 bases and J by 9 bases, with 15 bases between the two germline ends. Germline CDR1 and CDR2: SGHDT and YYEEEE. This CDR3 has 14 amino acids. The CDR3 here is CASSLTYQGTEQFF. The CDR3 nucleotides are TGTGCCAGCAGCTTAACTTACCAGGGGACTGAGCAGTTCTTC.

V usage is TRBV6-1 and J usage is TRBJ1-1; D not certain. CDR1 and CDR2 (germline): MNHNS, SASEGT. The CDR3 runs to 14 residues. Trimming cost V 2 bases and J 4 bases, with 11 bases left between them. The CDR3 reads CASSEPSWGTEAFF. CDR3 coding DNA: TGTGCCAGCAGTGAACCCTCCTGGGGCACTGAAGCTTTCTTT.

V usage is TRBV9 and J usage is TRBJ2-7; D tentatively fits TRBD1 or TRBD2 (6 bases each). The germline V gene has CDR1 SGDLS and CDR2 YYNGEE. The CDR3 sequence is 17 residues long. The germline V and J ends were trimmed by 0 bases and 2 bases, with 18 bases remaining between them. The DNA for the CDR3 is TGTGCCAGCAGCGTAGACTGGCAGGGGCGGGGTCCCTACGAGCAGTACTTC. This gives the protein CASSVDWQGRGPYEQYF. Full variable domain (outside the CDR3, taken from reference TRBV9 and TRBJ2-7): DSGVTQTPKHLITATGQRVTLRCSPRSGDLSVYWYQQSLDQGLQFLIQYYNGEERAKGNILERFSAQQFPDLHSELNLSSLELGDSALYFCASSVDWQGRGPYEQYFGPGTRLTVT.

The genes are TRBV6-1 and TRBJ1-2; D is unresolved. This CDR3 region has 15 residues. Germline V gene lookup returns CDR1 MNHNS and CDR2 SASEGT. V was pared by 6 bases and J by 4 bases, with 18 bases between. Written as DNA, the CDR3 is TGTGCCAGCAGGTTGATGGAAACCAAAAGCTATGGCTACACCTTC. This translates into CASRLMETKSYGYTF.

The chain uses TRBV6-5 and TRBJ2-5; TRBD1 matches 8 bases. The CDR3 extends over 16 amino acids. The germline gives CDR1 MNHEY, CDR2 SVGAGI. J lost 4 bases, V lost 0 bases, and 7 bases had no gene match. CDR3 DNA: TGTGCCAGCAGTTACTCGACAGGGGAGAAGATAGAGACCCAGTACTTC. Amino acids: CASSYSTGEKIETQYF.

The chain couples TRBV15 to TRBJ1-1; weak D call: TRBD1 (5 bases). Per the germline V gene, CDR1 is LNHNV and CDR2 is YYDKDF (reference sequence). V was clipped by 8 bases and J by 0 bases, with 10 bases between them. The CDR3 has 13 residues. CDR3 sequence: CATGQGLNTEAFF. The CDR3 DNA is TGTGCCACCGGGCAGGGACTGAACACTGAAGCTTTCTTT.

The rearrangement uses TRBV9 and TRBJ2-1, with D perhaps matching TRBD2 (5 bases). V gave up 6 bases and J gave up 7 bases, with 8 bases separating them. Per the germline V gene, CDR1 is SGDLS and CDR2 is YYNGEE. This CDR3 comprises 11 residues. CDR3 in DNA: TGTGCCAGCAAGGGAGAGAATGAGCAGTTCTTC. It translates to CASKGENEQFF. Variable domain in full (rest from reference TRBV9 and TRBJ2-1): DSGVTQTPKHLITATGQRVTLRCSPRSGDLSVYWYQQSLDQGLQFLIQYYNGEERAKGNILERFSAQQFPDLHSELNLSSLELGDSALYFCASKGENEQFFGPGTRLTVL.

This clone showed up just a few times. The same CDR3 also results from other DNA sequences found in this sample. This sequence joins TRBV19 and TRBJ1-1, with TRBD1 matching over 8 bases. V shed 3 bases, J shed 1 base, and the junction held 4 bases outside the gene matches. CDR3 length: 15 residues. Germline loops: CDR1 LNHDA, CDR2 SQIVND (reference sequence). The CDR3, as DNA: TGTGCCAGTAGTATCTCCGGGACAGGGAACACTGAAGCTTTCTTT. This gives the protein CASSISGTGNTEAFF.

The CDR3 loop is CASSLVRLGLRETQYF. The CDR3 region has the DNA TGTGCCAGCAGCTTAGTTCGGTTGGGTCTGAGGGAGACCCAGTACTTC. The rearrangement links TRBV7-2 to TRBJ2-5; D is undetermined. V was trimmed by 1 base and J by 5 bases, leaving 17 bases between them. The CDR3 contains 16 residues. Germline V lookup: CDR1 SGHTA, CDR2 FQGNSA.

The chain has TRBV7-9 and TRBJ2-3; the D is unclear. The germline V gene encodes CDR1 SEHNR and CDR2 FQNEAQ (reference sequence). The length of the CDR3 is 15 residues. The germline V and J ends were trimmed by 0 bases and 2 bases, with 9 bases remaining between them. The CDR3 coding sequence is TGTGCCAGCAGCTTAGCCGCCCGCCTCACAGATACGCAGTATTTT. Protein product: CASSLAARLTDTQYF.

This chain joins TRBV19 and TRBJ2-7; 8 nucleotides match TRBD1. Germline V CDR1 and CDR2: LNHDA, SQIVND (reference sequence). The trim removed 4 bases at V and 2 bases at J, leaving 4 bases unmatched. CDR3 length equals 14 residues. The CDR3 DNA is TGTGCCAGTAGTACGACAGGGGTAACCTACGAGCAGTACTTC. This gives the protein CASSTTGVTYEQYF.

The genes are TRBV4-1 and TRBJ1-3; possibly TRBD1 for D (6 bases). V was cut by 3 bases and J by 0 bases, with 9 bases left in between. CDR3 length equals 15 residues. Germline-derived CDR1 and CDR2 are MGHRA and YSYEKL. The CDR3 loop is CASSHGQSSGNTIYF. The CDR3 DNA reads as TGCGCCAGCAGCCATGGACAGTCCTCTGGAAACACCATATATTTT.

This chain joins TRBV6-5 and TRBJ2-1, with D hard to call. Germline CDR1 MNHEY, CDR2 SVGAGI. Trimming left V 4 bases short and J 0 bases short, with 13 bases between. The CDR3 spans 16 residues. The CDR3 sequence: CASSSGFTPSYNEQFF. The DNA for the CDR3 is TGTGCCAGCAGTTCCGGGTTCACTCCCTCCTACAATGAGCAGTTCTTC.

The chain carries TRBV7-9 and TRBJ2-7, with 9 positions matching TRBD2. Trimming at V came to 1 base and at J to 5 bases, leaving 6 bases not matched to a gene. Germline assignment: CDR1 SEHNR and CDR2 FQNEAQ (reference sequence). This CDR3 contains 15 residues. For the CDR3, the DNA is TGTGCCAGCAGCTTAGTGCTAGCGGGAACTAACGAGCAGTACTTC. Amino acid sequence: CASSLVLAGTNEQYF.

The chain joins TRBV11-2 to TRBJ1-2; D remains unclear. Germline CDR1 and CDR2: SGHAT and FQNNGV. This CDR3 is 15 amino acids long. Between the trimmed V and J ends, which lost 0 bases and 5 bases, there was a span of 13 bases. CDR3 nucleotides: TGTGCCAGCAGCTTAGAGGGCAGGCCGTCGTATGGCTACACCTTC. Its protein product is CASSLEGRPSYGYTF. Full variable domain (remainder filled in from reference TRBV11-2 and TRBJ1-2): EAGVAQSPRYKIIEKRQSVAFWCNPISGHATLYWYQQILGQGPKLLIQFQNNGVVDDSQLPKDRFSAERLKGVDSTLKIQPAKLEDSAVYLCASSLEGRPSYGYTFGSGTRLTVV.